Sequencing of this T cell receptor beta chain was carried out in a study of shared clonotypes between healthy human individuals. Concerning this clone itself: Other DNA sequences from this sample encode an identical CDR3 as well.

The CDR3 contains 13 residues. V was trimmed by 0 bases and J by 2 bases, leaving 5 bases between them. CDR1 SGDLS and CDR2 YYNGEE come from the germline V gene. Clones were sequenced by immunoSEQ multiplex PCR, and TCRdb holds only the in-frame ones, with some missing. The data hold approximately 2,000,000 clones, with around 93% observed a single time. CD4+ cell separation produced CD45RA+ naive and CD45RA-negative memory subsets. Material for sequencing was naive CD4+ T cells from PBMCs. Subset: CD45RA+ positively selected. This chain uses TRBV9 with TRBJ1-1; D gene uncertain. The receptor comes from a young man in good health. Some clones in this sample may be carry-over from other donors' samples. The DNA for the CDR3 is TGTGCCAGCAGCGTAGCGGCTAACACTGAAGCTTTCTTT. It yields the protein CASSVAANTEAFF.